This is a list of T cell receptor beta chains from one sample in a study of blood T cells in healthy people across ages. TCRdb ran MiXCR on the 5' RACE reads and lists one entry per CDR3 protein. The sample has about a million distinct CDR3 sequences; 48% are singletons. Sample: blood. The receptors here all came from a man aged 25-40 years in good health. Both conserved end residues are part of each CDR3. D genes are given only for firm matches. Where a row states a size, it is once, few, many or the class of an expanded clone; other rows omit it.

j_call	d_call	clone_size	v_call	cdr3_nt	cdr3_aa
TRBJ1-4	.	.	TRBV4-3	TGCGCCAGCAGCCTAGACGTTCATAATGAAAAACTGTTTTTT	CASSLDVHNEKLFF
TRBJ1-2	TRBD1	.	TRBV7-2	TGTGCCAGCAGGGACCGGGACAGGGTTAACTATGGCTACACCTTC	CASRDRDRVNYGYTF
TRBJ2-7	.	.	TRBV5-1	TGCGCCAGCAGCTTGGCCTACGGTTCCTACGAGCAGTACTTC	CASSLAYGSYEQYF
TRBJ2-5	TRBD2	.	TRBV4-2	TGTGCCAGCAGCCAAGGGACTAGCAATGACGAGACCCAGTACTTC	CASSQGTSNDETQYF
TRBJ2-3	.	.	TRBV6-6	TGTGCCAGCAGTTACTCGCGCAGCGTGACAGATACGCAGTATTTT	CASSYSRSVTDTQYF
TRBJ2-1	.	few	TRBV4-2	TGTGCCAGCAGCCAAGAAAAAGGGAATGAGCAGTTCTTC	CASSQEKGNEQFF
TRBJ2-3	.	few	TRBV4-1	TGCGCCAGCAGCCAGCTTGGCGCAGATACGCAGTATTTT	CASSQLGADTQYF
TRBJ2-3	.	.	TRBV12-3/TRBV12-4	TGTGCCACCAGGGGCAGAGCAGATGCGCAGTATTTT	CATRGRADAQYF
TRBJ1-4	.	.	TRBV6-5	TGTGCCAGCAGTTACTCCCCCCAAACAACTAATGAAAAACTGTTTTTT	CASSYSPQTTNEKLFF
TRBJ2-5	.	.	TRBV25-1	TGTGCCAGCAGCGACAAGCAGGGTTATGCGACCCAGTACTTC	CASSDKQGYATQYF
TRBJ2-3	TRBD2	.	TRBV27	TGTGCCAGCAGCCGGGGGGGGCTAGCCGCAGATACGCAGTATTTT	CASSRGGLAADTQYF
TRBJ2-4	.	.	TRBV20-1	TGCAGTGCTAGTTCGGTAGCCAAAAACATTCAGTACTTC	CSASSVAKNIQYF
TRBJ2-5	TRBD2	.	TRBV20-1	TGCGGTGCTAGAGTACGGGGGGATCAAGAGACCCAGTACTTC	CGARVRGDQETQYF
TRBJ2-1	.	.	TRBV29-1	TGCAGCGTCACCGAGGGGGAGCAGTTCTTC	CSVTEGEQFF
TRBJ1-1	.	many	TRBV5-1	TGCGCCAGCAGCTTAGAGGACACTGAAGCTTTCTTT	CASSLEDTEAFF
TRBJ2-1	.	once	TRBV12-3/TRBV12-4	TGTGCCAGCAGTGACACACAGGGCACGGCGTTCGAGACCCAGTTCTTC	CASSDTQGTAFETQFF
TRBJ1-6	TRBD1	.	TRBV7-9	TGTGCCAGCAGCTTCTACGGACAGGGGGATAATTCACCCCTCCACTTT	CASSFYGQGDNSPLHF
TRBJ1-5	.	.	TRBV25-1	TGTGCCAGCAGTGAATGCGGCGGCCAGCCCCAGCATTTT	CASSECGGQPQHF
TRBJ1-1	TRBD1	.	TRBV4-2	TGTGCCAGCAGCCAGGTGAAGGGGGCCTCTAGTTTTAATGCGACTGAAGCTTTCTTT	CASSQVKGASSFNATEAFF
TRBJ2-1	TRBD1	.	TRBV25-1	TGTGCCAGCAGTCCGACAGGGCGCTCCTACAATGAGCAGTTCTTC	CASSPTGRSYNEQFF
TRBJ2-7	.	.	TRBV30	TGTGCCTGGAGTATAAGGTACGAGCAGTACTTC	CAWSIRYEQYF
TRBJ2-3	.	.	TRBV20-1	TGCAGTGCAAAACCGGGACCGTCCACAGATACGCAGTATTTT	CSAKPGPSTDTQYF
TRBJ2-5	.	.	TRBV7-2	TGTGCCAGCAGTGCCGGGCCCTCAGGAACCCAGTACTTC	CASSAGPSGTQYF
TRBJ2-1	.	.	TRBV6-2/TRBV6-3	TGTGCCAGCACGCCCAGCGGACACTACAATGAGCAGTTCTTC	CASTPSGHYNEQFF
TRBJ2-7	.	.	TRBV4-1	TGCGCCAGCAGCCAAGGGGAGACGGCACCCTACGAGCAGTACTTC	CASSQGETAPYEQYF
TRBJ2-7	TRBD1	few	TRBV7-2	TGTGCCAGCAGCACTTACGACAGGGGAAGCTCCTACGAGCAGTACTTC	CASSTYDRGSSYEQYF
TRBJ2-7	TRBD1	.	TRBV9	TGTGCCAGCAGCGTAGCCGGGACAGACTCCTACGGGCAGTACTTC	CASSVAGTDSYGQYF
TRBJ1-2	.	.	TRBV4-1	TGCGCCAGCAGCCAAGTAGGACGGGGAAGGCGAGCGGGCTACACCTTC	CASSQVGRGRRAGYTF
TRBJ1-6	.	few	TRBV5-4	TGTGCCAGCAGCTTTGGGGGGGTTAGCTCCTATAATTCACCCCTCCACTTT	CASSFGGVSSYNSPLHF
TRBJ2-1	.	few	TRBV6-2/TRBV6-3	TGTGCCAGCAGTTACCTGCCCCCTGGGAATGAGCAGTTCTTC	CASSYLPPGNEQFF
TRBJ1-2	.	.	TRBV28	TGTGCCAGCAGTTTTAAAAGGGGCTACACCTTC	CASSFKRGYTF
TRBJ1-6	.	.	TRBV4-2	TGTGCCAGCAGCCCCGATTTCCAGACGTATAATTCACCCCTCCACTTT	CASSPDFQTYNSPLHF
TRBJ2-1	.	.	TRBV21-1	TGTGCCAGCACCCCGGGACTAGAAGGAGATGAGCAGTTCTTC	CASTPGLEGDEQFF
TRBJ2-1	.	few	TRBV7-2	TGTGCCAGCAGCTTCCGTCCTCAATCTGAGCAGTTCTTC	CASSFRPQSEQFF
TRBJ2-3	.	few	TRBV12-3/TRBV12-4	TGTGCCAGCAGCCGGGCGGGCTCGGCAGATACGCAGTATTTT	CASSRAGSADTQYF
TRBJ2-2	.	.	TRBV6-1	TGTGCCAGCAGTGGGTTCCAGCATTACACCGGGGAGCTGTTTTTT	CASSGFQHYTGELFF
TRBJ2-5	.	.	TRBV7-2	TGTGCCACTACGGACAGCCTACAAGAGACCCAGTACTTC	CATTDSLQETQYF
TRBJ1-5	.	few	TRBV7-9	TGTGCCAGCAGCTTAGGGGGGCGGGACACAAATCAGCCCCAGCATTTT	CASSLGGRDTNQPQHF
TRBJ2-3	.	.	TRBV20-1	TGCAGTGCTAGGGGGGCGGGGCGCGGGAACACAGATACGCAGTATTTT	CSARGAGRGNTDTQYF
TRBJ1-3	.	.	TRBV11-3	TGTGCCAGCAGCCCACGACCGACCACCTACTCTGGAAACACCATATATTTT	CASSPRPTTYSGNTIYF
TRBJ2-5	.	.	TRBV10-3	TGTGCCATCAGTGCGGGTCGAGAGACCCAGTACTTC	CAISAGRETQYF
TRBJ2-1	.	.	TRBV28	TGTGCCAGCAGTCCGGGGGACGGAGAGGCCAATGAGCAGTTCTTC	CASSPGDGEANEQFF
TRBJ2-1	.	once	TRBV10-3	TGTGCCATCAGTGGAGCCGCGGCTACTAATGAGCAGTTCTTC	CAISGAAATNEQFF
TRBJ2-7	.	few	TRBV6-2/TRBV6-3	TGTGCCAGCAGCGGACAAACCTACGAGCAGTACTTC	CASSGQTYEQYF